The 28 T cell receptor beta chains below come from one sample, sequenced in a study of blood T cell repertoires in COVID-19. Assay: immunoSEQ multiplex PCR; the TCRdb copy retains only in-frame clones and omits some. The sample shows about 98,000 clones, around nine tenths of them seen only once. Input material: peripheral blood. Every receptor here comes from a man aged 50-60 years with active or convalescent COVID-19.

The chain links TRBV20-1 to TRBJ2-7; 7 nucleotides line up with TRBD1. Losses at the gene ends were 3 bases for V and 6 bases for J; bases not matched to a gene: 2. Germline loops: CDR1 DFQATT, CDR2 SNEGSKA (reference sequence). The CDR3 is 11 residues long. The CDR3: CSASTGVEQYF. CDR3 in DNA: TGCAGTGCTAGTACAGGGGTCGAGCAGTACTTC.

CDR3 region: CASSRTGTGNTIYF. The CDR3 bases are TGCGCCAGCAGCCGGACAGGGACTGGAAACACCATATATTTT. This chain uses TRBV5-1 with TRBJ1-3; TRBD1 matches at 8 bases. The CDR3 extends over 14 amino acids. V shed 4 bases and J 2 bases; nucleotides not matched to a gene: 2. Per germline, CDR1 SGHRS and CDR2 YFSETQ.

The CDR3 here is CASSLGTTNEKLFF. The CDR3 coding sequence is TGTGCCAGCTCTCTCGGGACAACTAATGAAAAACTGTTTTTT. The gene calls are TRBV2 and TRBJ1-4; D ambiguous. Per germline, CDR1 SNHLY and CDR2 FYNNEI. Deletions cut 8 bases from V and 0 bases from J, with 10 bases between. This CDR3 has 14 residues.

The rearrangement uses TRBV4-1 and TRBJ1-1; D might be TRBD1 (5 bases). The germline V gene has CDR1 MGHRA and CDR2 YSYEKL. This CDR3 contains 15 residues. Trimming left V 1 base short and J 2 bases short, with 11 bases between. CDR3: CASSQVGGSNTEAFF. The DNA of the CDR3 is TGCGCCAGCAGCCAAGTGGGGGGTTCTAACACTGAAGCTTTCTTT.

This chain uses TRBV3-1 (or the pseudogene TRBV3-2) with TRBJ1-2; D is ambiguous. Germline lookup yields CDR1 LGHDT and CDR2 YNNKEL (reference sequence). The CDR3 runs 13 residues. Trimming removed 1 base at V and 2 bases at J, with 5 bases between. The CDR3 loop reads CASSQVGNYGYTF. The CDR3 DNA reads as TGTGCCAGCAGCCAAGTCGGGAACTATGGCTACACCTTC.

CDR3 region: CASSETGQNYGYTF. CDR3 in DNA: TGTGCCAGCAGTGAAACCGGACAGAACTATGGCTACACCTTC. The V gene is TRBV6-1, the J gene TRBJ1-2; the D gene is possibly TRBD1 (6 bases). The CDR3 spans 14 residues. Trimming cost V 2 bases and J 2 bases, with 9 bases left between them. Germline CDR1 and CDR2: MNHNS and SASEGT.

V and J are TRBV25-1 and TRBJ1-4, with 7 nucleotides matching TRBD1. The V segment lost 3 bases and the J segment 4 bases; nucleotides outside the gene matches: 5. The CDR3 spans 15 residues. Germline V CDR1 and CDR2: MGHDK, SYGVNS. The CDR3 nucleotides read TGTGCCAGCAGTGACCCGGGACAGTTTAATGAAAAACTGTTTTTT. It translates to CASSDPGQFNEKLFF.

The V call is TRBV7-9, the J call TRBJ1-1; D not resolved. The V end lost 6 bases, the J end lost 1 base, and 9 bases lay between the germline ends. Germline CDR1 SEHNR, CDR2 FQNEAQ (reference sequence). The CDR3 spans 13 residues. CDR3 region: CASRYTENTEAFF. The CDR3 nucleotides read TGTGCCAGCAGGTACACCGAGAACACTGAAGCTTTCTTT.

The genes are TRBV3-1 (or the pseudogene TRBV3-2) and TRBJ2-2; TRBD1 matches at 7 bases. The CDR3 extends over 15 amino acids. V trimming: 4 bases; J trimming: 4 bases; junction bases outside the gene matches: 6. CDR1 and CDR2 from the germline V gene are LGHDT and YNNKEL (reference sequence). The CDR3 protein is CASSRDRATTGELFF. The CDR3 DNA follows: TGTGCCAGCAGCCGGGACAGAGCAACCACCGGGGAGCTGTTTTTT.

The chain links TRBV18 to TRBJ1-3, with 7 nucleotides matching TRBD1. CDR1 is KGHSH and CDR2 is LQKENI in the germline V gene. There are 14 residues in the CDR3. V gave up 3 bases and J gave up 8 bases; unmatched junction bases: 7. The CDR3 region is CASSPTTGEYTIYF. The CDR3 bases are TGTGCCAGCTCACCTACCACAGGGGAATACACCATATATTTT.

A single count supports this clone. In DNA form, the CDR3 reads TGTGCCAGCACCGCACAGGGGGCCGCTGAAGCTTTCTTT. Protein sequence: CASTAQGAAEAFF. V usage is TRBV6-5 and J usage is TRBJ1-1; 9 nucleotides align to TRBD1. J gave up 6 bases and V 7 bases, and 6 bases lay outside the gene matches. Germline V lookup: CDR1 MNHEY, CDR2 SVGAGI. The CDR3 extends over 13 amino acids.

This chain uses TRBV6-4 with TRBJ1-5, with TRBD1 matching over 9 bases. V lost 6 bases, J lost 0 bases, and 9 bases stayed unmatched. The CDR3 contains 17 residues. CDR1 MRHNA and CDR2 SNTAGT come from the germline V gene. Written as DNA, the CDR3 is TGTGCCAGCAGCGGGGACAGGGTGGTAGTTAGCAATCAGCCCCAGCATTTT. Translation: CASSGDRVVVSNQPQHF.

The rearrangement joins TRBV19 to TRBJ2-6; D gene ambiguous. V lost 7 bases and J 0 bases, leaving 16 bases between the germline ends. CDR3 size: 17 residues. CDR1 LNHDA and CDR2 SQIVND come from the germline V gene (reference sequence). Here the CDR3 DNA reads TGTGCCAGTACTTCACGAGGAGTGGGCTCTGGGGCCAACGTCCTGACTTTC. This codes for CASTSRGVGSGANVLTF.

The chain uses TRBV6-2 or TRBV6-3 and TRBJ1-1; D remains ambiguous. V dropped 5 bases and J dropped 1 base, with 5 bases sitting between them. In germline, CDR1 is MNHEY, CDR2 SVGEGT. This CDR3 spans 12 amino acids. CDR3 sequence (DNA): TGTGCCAGCAGTCGGGGGAACACTGAAGCTTTCTTT. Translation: CASSRGNTEAFF.

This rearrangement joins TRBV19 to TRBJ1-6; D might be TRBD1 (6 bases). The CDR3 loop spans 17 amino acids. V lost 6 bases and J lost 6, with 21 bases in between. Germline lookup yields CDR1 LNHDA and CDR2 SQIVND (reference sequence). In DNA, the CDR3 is TGTGCCAGTAGCCCTGGAGGTGGAACAGGGCTTAATTCACCCCTCCACTTT. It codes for CASSPGGGTGLNSPLHF.

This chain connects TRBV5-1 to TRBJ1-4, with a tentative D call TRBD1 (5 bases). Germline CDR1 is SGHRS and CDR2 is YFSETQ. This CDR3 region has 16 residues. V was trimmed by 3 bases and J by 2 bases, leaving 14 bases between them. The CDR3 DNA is TGCGCCAGCAGCTCCGGGACGGAGGGGACTAATGAAAAACTGTTTTTT. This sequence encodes CASSSGTEGTNEKLFF.

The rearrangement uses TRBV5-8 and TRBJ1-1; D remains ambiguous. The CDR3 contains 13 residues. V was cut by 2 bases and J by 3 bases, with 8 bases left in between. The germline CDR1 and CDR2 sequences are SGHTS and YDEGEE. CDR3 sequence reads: CASSLLMDTEAFF. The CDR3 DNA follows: TGTGCCAGCAGCTTACTGATGGACACTGAAGCTTTCTTT.

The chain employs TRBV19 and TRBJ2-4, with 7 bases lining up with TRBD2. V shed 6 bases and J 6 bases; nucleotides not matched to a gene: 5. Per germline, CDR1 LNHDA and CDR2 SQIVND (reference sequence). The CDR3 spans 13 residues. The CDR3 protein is CASSFERGNIQYF. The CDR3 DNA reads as TGTGCCAGTAGCTTTGAGCGGGGAAACATTCAGTACTTC.

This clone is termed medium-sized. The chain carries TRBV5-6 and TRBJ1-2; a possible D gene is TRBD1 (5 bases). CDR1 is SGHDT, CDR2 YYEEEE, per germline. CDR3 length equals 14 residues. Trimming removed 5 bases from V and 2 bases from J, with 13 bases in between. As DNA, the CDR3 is TGTGCCAGCAGGTTTGGGGCAGCGAACTATGGCTACACCTTC. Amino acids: CASRFGAANYGYTF.

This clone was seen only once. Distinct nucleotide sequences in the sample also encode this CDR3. Here the CDR3 reads CASSLVTGGETQYF. The CDR3 region has the DNA TGTGCCAGCAGCTTAGTGACAGGGGGAGAGACCCAGTACTTC. This rearrangement joins TRBV7-2 to TRBJ2-5, with 9 bases lining up with TRBD1. Germline CDR1 and CDR2: SGHTA and FQGNSA. The CDR3 is made up of 14 amino acids. After removal of 1 base from V and 4 bases from J, the junction contained 1 base not matched to a gene.

Here the CDR3 reads CASSFYRGSQWDNEQFF. CDR3 in DNA: TGTGCCAGCAGTTTCTACAGGGGAAGCCAGTGGGACAATGAGCAGTTCTTC. This rearrangement joins TRBV27 to TRBJ2-1; the match to TRBD1 covers 7 bases. V lost 3 bases, J lost 5 bases, and 13 bases stayed unmatched. Per germline, CDR1 MNHEY and CDR2 SMNVEV (reference sequence). The CDR3 contains 17 residues.

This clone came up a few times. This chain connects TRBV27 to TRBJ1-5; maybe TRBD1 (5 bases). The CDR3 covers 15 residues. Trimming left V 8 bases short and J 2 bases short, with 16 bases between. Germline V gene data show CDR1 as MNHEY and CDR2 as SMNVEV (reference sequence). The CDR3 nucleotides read TGTGCCAGCGGTGCGGGGACGGTAGGCAATCAGCCCCAGCATTTT. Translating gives CASGAGTVGNQPQHF.

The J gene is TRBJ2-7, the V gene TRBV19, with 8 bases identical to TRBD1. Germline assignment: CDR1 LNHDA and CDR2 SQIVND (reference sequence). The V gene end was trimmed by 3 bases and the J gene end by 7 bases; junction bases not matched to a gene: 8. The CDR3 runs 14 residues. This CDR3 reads CASSIGTGLGEQYF. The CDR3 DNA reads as TGTGCCAGTAGTATCGGGACAGGCCTGGGGGAGCAGTACTTC.

For the CDR3, the DNA is TGTGCCAGCAGTATAGCGGGGGGACCGGGGACAGATACGCAGTATTTT. Protein: CASSIAGGPGTDTQYF. The chain recombines TRBV6-2 or TRBV6-3 with TRBJ2-3, with TRBD2 matching 10 bases. Germline trimming cut 5 bases from V and 3 bases from J; bases unmatched to any gene: 8. This CDR3 has 16 residues. Germline V gene lookup returns CDR1 MNHEY and CDR2 SVGEGT.

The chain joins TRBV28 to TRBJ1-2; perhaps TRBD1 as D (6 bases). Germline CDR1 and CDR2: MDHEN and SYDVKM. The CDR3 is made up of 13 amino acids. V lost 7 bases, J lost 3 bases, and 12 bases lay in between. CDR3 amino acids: CASNRANDYGYTF. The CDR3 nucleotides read TGTGCCAGCAACAGGGCTAACGACTATGGCTACACCTTC.

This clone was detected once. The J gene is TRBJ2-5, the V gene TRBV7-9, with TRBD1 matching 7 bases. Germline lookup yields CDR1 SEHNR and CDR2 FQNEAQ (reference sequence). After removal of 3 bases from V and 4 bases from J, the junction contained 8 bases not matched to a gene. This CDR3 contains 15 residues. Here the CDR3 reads CASSLRQGVRETQYF. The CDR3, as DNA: TGTGCCAGCAGCTTGCGTCAGGGGGTACGAGAGACCCAGTACTTC.

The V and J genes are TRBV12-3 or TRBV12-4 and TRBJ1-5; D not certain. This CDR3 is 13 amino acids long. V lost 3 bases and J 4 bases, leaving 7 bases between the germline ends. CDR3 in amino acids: CASSFSENQPQHF. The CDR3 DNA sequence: TGTGCCAGCAGTTTTAGTGAAAATCAGCCCCAGCATTTT.

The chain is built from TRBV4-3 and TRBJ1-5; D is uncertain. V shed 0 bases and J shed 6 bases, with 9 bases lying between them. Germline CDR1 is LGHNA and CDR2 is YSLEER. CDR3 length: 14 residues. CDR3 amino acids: CASSQDLRGQPQHF. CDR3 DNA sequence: TGCGCCAGCAGCCAAGACCTCCGAGGTCAGCCCCAGCATTTT.